Included here is one T cell receptor (beta chain) sequence, with context. Authors' analysis steps: The authors estimated nucleated cell counts from reference gene primer amplification. Repertoires were generated with immunoSEQ multiplex PCR, while TCRdb's copy carries only in-frame clones and drops some. V and J calls and clone size are as listed in that table; D and trimming were resolved from the DNA. The sample consists of over 85,000 clones, 85% to 90% of them appearing once. The CDR3 consists of 17 residues. The source of the sample is a study of blood T cell repertoires in COVID-19. V is TRBV21-1 and J is TRBJ2-1; TRBD2, the D gene given by the table, was not confirmed from the DNA. TRBV21-1 is noted as a pseudogene. The sequencing input was peripheral blood. The TCR was taken from a woman aged 45-59 years with acute or convalescent COVID-19. CDR3 nucleotides: TGTGCCAGCAGCGGACCCCGACTAGCGGGACAGTGGGATGAGCAGTTCTTC. It translates to CASSGPRLAGQWDEQFF.